The rows below give T cell receptor beta chains drawn from one sample of a study of T-cell memory formation after mild COVID-19. MiXCR, applied by TCRdb to the 5' RACE reads, yields one record per CDR3 protein. The table includes 300,000 to 350,000 distinct CDR3 sequences, 10% to 15% detected once. Sequenced input: PBMCs or a T cell subset sorted from them (not recorded which). These receptors came from a man younger than 35 who had mild COVID-19 (a few samples of this study predate the infection). Cell type and time point are not known. Each CDR3 is given with its conserved first and last residue. The D gene is left open where the match is weak. A row's size may be missing; if present it is once, few, many or a size class.

J gene,V gene,clone size,D gene,CDR3 DNA,CDR3 protein
TRBJ2-3,TRBV12-3/TRBV12-4,-,TRBD1,TGTGCCAGCAGGCAGGGACAGGGCGCAGATACGCAGTATTTT,CASRQGQGADTQYF
TRBJ2-3,TRBV20-1,-,TRBD2,TGCAGTGCTACCCGGACTAGCGGGGCGAAAGATACGCAGTATTTT,CSATRTSGAKDTQYF
TRBJ2-1,TRBV7-9,-,-,TGTGCCAGCAGCTTGAGGGGGGACACGGATGAGCAGTTCTTC,CASSLRGDTDEQFF
TRBJ2-5,TRBV4-3,few,TRBD2,TGCGCCAGCAGCGAGGGACTAGCGGGGGGACAAGAGACCCAGTACTTC,CASSEGLAGGQETQYF
TRBJ1-1,TRBV6-5,few,-,TGTGCCAGCAGTTACTCGACGAAGGGCTACACTGAAGCTTTCTTT,CASSYSTKGYTEAFF
TRBJ2-1,TRBV4-3,many,TRBD2,TGCGCCAGCAGCCAAGCGCTAGCGGGGTCCCCCTACTACAATGAGCAGTTCTTC,CASSQALAGSPYYNEQFF
TRBJ2-3,TRBV7-9,-,TRBD1,TGTGCCAGCAGCACTCGACAGGGACGCACAGATACGCAGTATTTT,CASSTRQGRTDTQYF
TRBJ1-5,TRBV9,many,TRBD1,TGTGCCAGCAGCGTCGACAGGGACCAGCCCCAGCATTTT,CASSVDRDQPQHF
TRBJ2-5,TRBV7-9,few,TRBD1,TGTGCCAGCAGCACCGCAGGGGGTCGGGAGACCCAGTACTTC,CASSTAGGRETQYF
TRBJ1-1,TRBV12-5,few,-,TGTGCTAGTGGTTTTGGGGACACTGAAGCTTTCTTT,CASGFGDTEAFF
TRBJ1-1,TRBV9,few,TRBD1,TGTGCCAGCAGCGTAGAAGGGACAGGGTTGACTGAAGCTTTCTTT,CASSVEGTGLTEAFF
TRBJ2-1,TRBV7-8,few,TRBD1,TGTGCCAGCAGCAGAGGGACAGGTTCTCACAATGAGCAGTTCTTC,CASSRGTGSHNEQFF
TRBJ2-7,TRBV4-2,-,TRBD1,TGTGCCAGCAGCCAGGCCGGGACAGGGAACGAGCAGTACTTC,CASSQAGTGNEQYF
TRBJ2-7,TRBV19,-,TRBD1,TGTGCCAGTAGTGCGGGGACAGGGGCCTCCTACGAGCAGTACTTC,CASSAGTGASYEQYF
TRBJ1-3,TRBV29-1,few,TRBD1,TGCAGCGTAGCTGACAGGGGCGATGGAAACACCATATATTTT,CSVADRGDGNTIYF
TRBJ2-3,TRBV12-3/TRBV12-4,-,-,TGTGCCAGCAGCCCATGGGGGGGCACAGATACGCAGTATTTT,CASSPWGGTDTQYF
TRBJ2-3,TRBV6-5,-,-,TGTGCCAGCAGTTACTCGAGAGCATTAGGGGCAGATACGCAGTATTTT,CASSYSRALGADTQYF
TRBJ2-3,TRBV20-1,-,-,TGCAGTGCTAGAGATCATTTGGCGGCGTCAGGGGGGGATACGCAGTATTTT,CSARDHLAASGGDTQYF
TRBJ1-2,TRBV12-3/TRBV12-4,-,-,TGTGCCAGCAGTTTCCGGGGAGTTCATGGCTACACCTTC,CASSFRGVHGYTF
TRBJ2-3,TRBV6-4,many,-,TGTGCCAGCAGTCAAAGGGATACAGATACGCAGTATTTT,CASSQRDTDTQYF
TRBJ2-3,TRBV21-1,-,-,TGTGCCAGCGACTGGATCGGCACAGATACGCAGTATTTT,CASDWIGTDTQYF
TRBJ2-7,TRBV18,few,-,TGTGCCAGCTCTAAACGCCAGGAGGGCTCCTACGAGCAGTACTTC,CASSKRQEGSYEQYF
TRBJ2-7,TRBV5-1,-,-,TGCGCCAGCAGCTTGGCCGAAGGCAGGCTTTTCGCCTACGAGCAGTACTTC,CASSLAEGRLFAYEQYF
TRBJ1-4,TRBV5-1,few,-,TGCGCCAGCAGCTTGGGAGTCCAAATCAATGAAAAACTGTTTTTT,CASSLGVQINEKLFF
TRBJ1-1,TRBV4-1,-,TRBD1,TGCGCCAGCAGCCATGGGACAGGGGCGAAACATGAAGCTTTCTTT,CASSHGTGAKHEAFF
TRBJ2-2,TRBV24-1,few,TRBD1,TGTGCCACCAGTGATTCCAGACAGGGCGAGGGGGAGCTGTTTTTT,CATSDSRQGEGELFF
TRBJ1-5,TRBV7-6,-,-,TGTGCCAGCAGCTCGGTACCTATAACGCGGGCAGCTCATCAGCCCCAGCATTTT,CASSSVPITRAAHQPQHF
TRBJ2-1,TRBV27,-,-,TGTGCCAGCAGTTCATTGTGGAGCCTACCGTTCTTC,CASSSLWSLPFF
TRBJ1-5,TRBV11-2,few,TRBD1,TGTGCCAGCAGCTTGGGACAGGGGTTCGGACAGCCCCAGCATTTT,CASSLGQGFGQPQHF
TRBJ1-2,TRBV29-1,few,TRBD1,TGCAGCGTTGCGGGACAGGGTTATGGCTACACCTTC,CSVAGQGYGYTF
TRBJ2-7,TRBV4-1,many,-,TGCGCCAGCAGCCAAGTCGTCGGGAGCTACGAGCAGTACTTC,CASSQVVGSYEQYF
TRBJ1-5,TRBV4-1,few,-,TGCGCCAGCAGCCAGTACGGGAGGGTAGGCAATCAGCCCCAGCATTTT,CASSQYGRVGNQPQHF
TRBJ1-2,TRBV6-2/TRBV6-3,few,-,TGTGCCAGCAGTTACAGGCTAGACTACTATGGCTACACCTTC,CASSYRLDYYGYTF